The subject of this entry is one T cell receptor (beta chain). These data originate in a study of blood T cell repertoires in COVID-19. Study-wide background: The samples span acute and convalescent COVID-19 from the United States, Italy and Spain. PBMCs, B-cell-depleted T cells, or T cells provided the cDNA or gDNA that made up the material.

Only in-frame clones appear in the TCRdb table, and some are missing; sequencing was by immunoSEQ multiplex PCR. Of some 200,000 clones in the sample, over 80% were seen once. The V end lost 6 bases, the J end lost 7 bases, and 19 bases lay between the germline ends. The germline V gene encodes CDR1 SEHNR and CDR2 FQNEAQ (reference sequence). The CDR3 contains 15 residues. Sequencing was carried out using peripheral blood. This chain links TRBV7-9 with TRBJ2-1; TRBD2 might be the D (6 bases). This TCR came from a woman aged 25-40 years with COVID-19, enrolled during active disease. The CDR3 DNA is TGTGCCAGCAGTTCGTTAGCGGTTCCGGGAAATGAGCAGTTCTTC. Its translation is CASSSLAVPGNEQFF.